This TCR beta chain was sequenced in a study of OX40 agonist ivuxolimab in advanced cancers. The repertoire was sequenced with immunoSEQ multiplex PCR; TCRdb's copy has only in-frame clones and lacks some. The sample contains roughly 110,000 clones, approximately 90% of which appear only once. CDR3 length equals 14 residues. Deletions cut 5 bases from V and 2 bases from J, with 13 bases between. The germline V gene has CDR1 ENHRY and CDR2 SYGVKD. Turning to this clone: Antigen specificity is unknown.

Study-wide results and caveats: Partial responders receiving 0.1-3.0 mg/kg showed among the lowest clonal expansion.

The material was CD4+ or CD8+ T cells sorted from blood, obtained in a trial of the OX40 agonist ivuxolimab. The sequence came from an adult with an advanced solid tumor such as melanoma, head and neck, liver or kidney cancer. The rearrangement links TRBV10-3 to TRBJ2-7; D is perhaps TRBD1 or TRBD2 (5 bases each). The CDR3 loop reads CAISPGTLAYEQYF. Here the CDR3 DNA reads TGTGCCATCAGTCCCGGGACCTTAGCCTACGAGCAGTACTTC.